The clone carrying this TCR beta chain was recorded once. Original handling: Reference gene primer amplification gave nucleated cell count estimates. Data came from immunoSEQ multiplex PCR; TCRdb stores just in-frame clones and leaves some out. That table furnishes V, J and clone size, whereas the DNA furnished D and trimming. Of tens of thousands of clones in the sample, roughly 89% were seen once. The CDR3 covers 14 residues. Trimming cost V 2 bases and J 6 bases; bases outside gene matches: 4. CDR1 and CDR2 (germline): MGHRA, YSYEKL. The data derive from a study of blood T cell repertoires in COVID-19. As for the study in general: Acute and convalescent COVID-19 specimens originated in the United States, Italy and Spain. Nucleic acid was either cDNA or gDNA, and it came from T cells, B-cell-depleted T cells, or PBMCs.

This sequence joins TRBV4-1 and TRBJ1-5; TRBD1 aligns across 7 bases. The receptor was isolated from a woman aged 70-85 years with acute or convalescent COVID-19. Sequencing used peripheral blood. The CDR3 coding sequence is TGCGCCAGCAGCCAACAGACAGGGTTTCAGCCCCAGCATTTT. This codes for CASSQQTGFQPQHF.